A selection of T cell receptor beta chains follows, all from one sample in a study of T cell responses to AZD1222 COVID-19 vaccine. Sequencing was performed with immunoSEQ multiplex PCR; in TCRdb, only in-frame clones are kept and a portion is missing. Of about 100,000 clones in the sample, more than 75% were seen once. The sample here was peripheral blood, taken on day 0 of MenACWY control vaccination. Source of these receptors: an adult in good health. CDR3s leave out the opening cysteine and the closing phenylalanine or tryptophan. Clone size is stated in some rows and not others, as once, few, many or a class when expanded.

CDR3aa	abundance	v_gene	j_gene
AWSTGGHQPQH	-	TRBV30	TRBJ1-5
ASSPSLDRVRGYT	-	TRBV5-1	TRBJ1-2
ASSSRAATGSQDTQY	-	TRBV7-9	TRBJ2-3
ASSLDSGTYNEQF	once	TRBV7-2	TRBJ2-1
AWKRGGQSSGANVLT	-	TRBV30	TRBJ2-6
ASSPPRFTTEAF	-	TRBV28	TRBJ1-1
ASSLNGGVGTEAF	-	TRBV6-6	TRBJ1-1
ASSPGGSSYNEQF	-	TRBV6-2/TRBV6-3	TRBJ2-1
ASSSGDAYNSPLH	-	TRBV28	TRBJ1-6
ASRVQGMSGEKLF	-	TRBV7-9	TRBJ1-4
ASSLAWRAEAF	-	TRBV7-9	TRBJ1-1
ASSQVTVGANVLT	-	TRBV4-3	TRBJ2-6
ASSLIYRNEAF	-	TRBV28	TRBJ1-1
ASSPTGSANYGYT	once	TRBV18	TRBJ1-2
ASSPGQYNEQF	once	TRBV7-9	TRBJ2-1
ASHGKVTPRYGYT	-	TRBV19	TRBJ1-2